Listed here are 18 T cell receptor beta chains from one sample, sequenced in a study of cytomegalovirus exposure and HLA in healthy donors. The study ran its PCR with 60 Vbeta and 13 Jbeta primers. The table came from immunoSEQ multiplex PCR; TCRdb's copy has only in-frame clones and leaves some out. The sample has about 88,000 clones, around 89% seen once. The sequencing sample was made of PBMCs. These receptors were obtained from a man younger than 35 in good health and CMV-seronegative.

A few counts support this clone. The rearrangement uses TRBV6-1 and TRBJ1-2; TRBD1 matches 9 bases. CDR1 is MNHNS and CDR2 is SASEGT in the germline V gene. Trimming cost V 5 bases and J 5 bases; bases outside gene matches: 3. The CDR3 runs to 13 residues. CDR3 nucleotides: TGTGCCAGCAGTCCGGACAGGGGATATGGCTACACCTTC. Its protein is CASSPDRGYGYTF.

The chain is built from TRBV19 and TRBJ1-2; the match to TRBD1 covers 9 bases. The J segment lost 5 bases and the V segment lost 5 bases, leaving 12 bases of the junction unmatched. The V gene's germline CDR1 is LNHDA and CDR2 SQIVND (reference sequence). The CDR3 extends over 16 amino acids. In DNA form, the CDR3 reads TGTGCCAGTAGTCTCCTGTCGACAGGGGGAAGGTATGGCTACACCTTC. Protein product: CASSLLSTGGRYGYTF.

The chain has TRBV28 and TRBJ2-7, with 8 bases identical to TRBD2. This CDR3 region has 15 residues. Per germline, CDR1 MDHEN and CDR2 SYDVKM. With 4 bases clipped from V and 4 bases from J, the junction kept 9 bases outside the gene matches. The CDR3 nucleotides read TGTGCCAGCAGTTCATCGGGACTAGGCTTGTACGAGCAGTACTTC. This encodes CASSSSGLGLYEQYF.

As DNA, the CDR3 is TGCGCCAGCAGCCAAGAATTAAGCGAGGCCGGGGAGCTGTTTTTT. Its translation is CASSQELSEAGELFF. V gene TRBV4-3 combines with J gene TRBJ2-2; unclear D gene. The CDR3 is 15 residues long. CDR1 LGHNA and CDR2 YSLEER come from the germline V gene. V gave up 0 bases and J gave up 6 bases, with 11 bases separating them.

V gene TRBV29-1 combines with J gene TRBJ1-2; 10 bases line up with TRBD1. The trim removed 6 bases at V and 8 bases at J, leaving 9 bases unmatched. The CDR3 is made up of 13 amino acids. The germline gives CDR1 SQVTM, CDR2 ANQGSEA. In DNA, the CDR3 is TGCAGCGTCCCGCGGGACAGGGGCCGCGGCTACACCTTC. Translating it yields CSVPRDRGRGYTF.

The chain couples TRBV7-3 to TRBJ2-5; 7 bases are a match to TRBD1. Germline-derived CDR1 and CDR2 are SGHTA and FQGTGA. The CDR3 is 14 residues long. With 6 bases clipped from V and 2 bases from J, the junction kept 6 bases outside the gene matches. CDR3 nucleotide sequence: TGTGCCAGCAGACCGAAACAGGGGCAAGAGACCCAGTACTTC. Protein: CASRPKQGQETQYF. Full variable domain (missing parts from reference TRBV7-3 and TRBJ2-5): GAGVSQTPSNKVTEKGKYVELRCDPISGHTALYWYRQSLGQGPEFLIYFQGTGAADDSGLPNDRFFAVRPEGSVSTLKIQRTERGDSAVYLCASRPKQGQETQYFGPGTRLLVL.

DNA for the CDR3: TGTGCCAGCAGCTTAAACACAGGGGAACAGCCCCAGCATTTT. Its translation is CASSLNTGEQPQHF. J is TRBJ1-5 and V is TRBV7-9; 7 positions agree with TRBD1. CDR1 and CDR2 from the germline V gene are SEHNR and FQNEAQ (reference sequence). CDR3 size: 14 residues. The V segment lost 2 bases and the J segment 7 bases; nucleotides outside the gene matches: 5.

The V gene is TRBV7-2, the J gene TRBJ2-7; 10 bases line up with TRBD2. J gave up 7 bases and V 6 bases, and 18 bases lay outside the gene matches. In germline, CDR1 is SGHTA, CDR2 FQGNSA. This CDR3 has 17 residues. In DNA form, the CDR3 reads TGTGCCAGCAGATATAGCGGGAGGTACCACCCTACGGCGGAGCAGTACTTC. It codes for CASRYSGRYHPTAEQYF.

The CDR3 reads CASSPINRGRGSSYEQYF. The CDR3 DNA sequence: TGTGCCAGCAGCCCCATTAACCGCGGACGGGGGAGCTCCTACGAGCAGTACTTC. The chain carries TRBV11-2 and TRBJ2-7; D perhaps matches TRBD2 (6 bases). Germline CDR1 reads SGHAT; CDR2 reads FQNNGV. Trimming pared 5 bases from V and 0 bases from J, leaving 23 bases between. The CDR3 length is 18 residues.

The chain combines TRBV27 with TRBJ2-7, with 10 bases matching TRBD2. This CDR3 is 14 amino acids long. V was pared by 10 bases and J by 1 base, with 7 bases of the junction left unmatched. CDR1 is MNHEY and CDR2 is SMNVEV in the germline V gene (reference sequence). The CDR3 is CATVSGRGSYEQYF. Here the CDR3 DNA reads TGTGCCACGGTGAGCGGGAGGGGTTCCTACGAGCAGTACTTC.

This chain uses TRBV11-2 with TRBJ2-2; 10 bases fit TRBD2. The CDR3 is 16 residues long. V lost 4 bases, J lost 4 bases, and 6 bases stayed unmatched. Germline CDR1 reads SGHAT; CDR2 reads FQNNGV. The CDR3 DNA reads as TGTGCCAGCAGCTCTGGGGGACTAGCGAGCACCGGGGAGCTGTTTTTT. Its protein product is CASSSGGLASTGELFF.

This clone was counted a single time. J is TRBJ2-7 and V is TRBV7-9, with D possibly matching TRBD1 (6 bases). Germline assignment: CDR1 SEHNR and CDR2 FQNEAQ (reference sequence). Trimming cost V 6 bases and J 9 bases, with 24 bases left between them. The CDR3 contains 15 residues. The CDR3 region has the DNA TGTGCCAGCAGAGATACCGGGACACCCCAAGGCCTGCAGTACTTC. This encodes CASRDTGTPQGLQYF.

A few counts support this clone. V and J are TRBV19 and TRBJ1-1, with a tentative D call TRBD1 (6 bases). The length of the CDR3 is 14 residues. From germline, CDR1 is LNHDA and CDR2 SQIVND (reference sequence). The V and J ends lost 7 bases and 1 base respectively, with 13 bases between them. The DNA of the CDR3 is TGTGCCAGTAAGGGTACACAGGGGAACACTGAAGCTTTCTTT. Encoded protein: CASKGTQGNTEAFF.

This clone occurred once. The chain is built from TRBV9 and TRBJ2-5; D is possibly TRBD1 (6 bases). The germline V gene has CDR1 SGDLS and CDR2 YYNGEE. The CDR3 consists of 15 residues. V lost 3 bases and J lost 2, with 14 bases in between. In DNA, the CDR3 is TGTGCCAGCAGCGCGGCAACAGGGTTTCAAGAGACCCAGTACTTC. Translated: CASSAATGFQETQYF.

The V and J genes are TRBV28 and TRBJ2-7; TRBD1 is a possible D gene (6 bases). In germline, CDR1 is MDHEN, CDR2 SYDVKM. The V gene lost 8 bases and the J gene lost 0 bases, with 20 bases spanning the gap. The CDR3 totals 16 residues. The CDR3 loop reads CASGTPPDSLSYEQYF. The CDR3 nucleotides are TGTGCCAGCGGAACCCCCCCGGACAGCCTCTCCTACGAGCAGTACTTC.

V is TRBV5-1 and J is TRBJ2-1, with 8 bases lining up with TRBD2. After removal of 0 bases from V and 7 bases from J, the junction contained 3 bases not matched to a gene. CDR1 SGHRS and CDR2 YFSETQ come from the germline V gene. The CDR3 runs to 14 residues. CDR3 loop: CASSLGSGGNEQFF. The CDR3 DNA follows: TGCGCCAGCAGCTTGGGGAGCGGGGGAAATGAGCAGTTCTTC.

The chain combines TRBV5-4 with TRBJ1-6, with D perhaps matching TRBD1 (6 bases). The CDR3 is 15 amino acids. Between the trimmed V and J ends, which lost 2 bases and 4 bases, there was a span of 10 bases. CDR1 is SGHNT and CDR2 is YYREEE in the germline V gene (reference sequence). The CDR3 coding sequence is TGTGCCAGCAGCTTCGACAGGTCTTATAATTCACCCCTCCACTTT. It specifies CASSFDRSYNSPLHF.

The chain recombines TRBV5-1 with TRBJ2-2; no clear D. The CDR3 is 16 amino acids. Germline loops: CDR1 SGHRS, CDR2 YFSETQ. Trimming removed 5 bases at V and 0 bases at J, with 14 bases between. In nucleotides, the CDR3 is TGCGCCAGCAGGATGCATTCCGCTACGAACACCGGGGAGCTGTTTTTT. It translates to CASRMHSATNTGELFF. The full variable domain, with the rest looked up from reference TRBV5-1 and TRBJ2-2, is KAGVTQTPRYLIKTRGQQVTLSCSPISGHRSVSWYQQTPGQGLQFLFEYFSETQRNKGNFPGRFSGRQFSNSRSEMNVSTLELGDSALYLCASRMHSATNTGELFFGEGSRLTVL.